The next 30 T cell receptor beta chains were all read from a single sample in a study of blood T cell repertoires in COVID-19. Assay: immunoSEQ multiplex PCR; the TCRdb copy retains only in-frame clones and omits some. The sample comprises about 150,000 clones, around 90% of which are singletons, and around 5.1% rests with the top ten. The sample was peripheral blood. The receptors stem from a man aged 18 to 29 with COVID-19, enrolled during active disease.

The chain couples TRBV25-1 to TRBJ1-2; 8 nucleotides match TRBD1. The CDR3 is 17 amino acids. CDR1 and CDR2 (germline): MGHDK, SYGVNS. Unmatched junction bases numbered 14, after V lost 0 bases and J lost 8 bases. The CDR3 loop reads CASSEYRLGQGHAGYTF. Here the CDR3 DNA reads TGTGCCAGCAGTGAATACCGCCTAGGACAGGGACATGCCGGCTACACCTTC.

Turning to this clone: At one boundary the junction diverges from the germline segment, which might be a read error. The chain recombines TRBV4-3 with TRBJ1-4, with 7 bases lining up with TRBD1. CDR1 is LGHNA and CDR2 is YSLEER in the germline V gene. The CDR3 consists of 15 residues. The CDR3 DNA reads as TGCGCCAGCAGCCAATTCCGAACAGGGGTGGTAAAACTGCTTTTT. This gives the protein CASSQFRTGVVKLLF.

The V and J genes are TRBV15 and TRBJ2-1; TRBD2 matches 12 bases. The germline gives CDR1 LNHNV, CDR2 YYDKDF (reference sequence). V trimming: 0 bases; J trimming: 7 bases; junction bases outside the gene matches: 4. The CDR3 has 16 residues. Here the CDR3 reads CATSRDLAGGYNEQFF. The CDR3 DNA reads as TGTGCCACCAGCAGAGACCTAGCGGGAGGGTATAATGAGCAGTTCTTC.

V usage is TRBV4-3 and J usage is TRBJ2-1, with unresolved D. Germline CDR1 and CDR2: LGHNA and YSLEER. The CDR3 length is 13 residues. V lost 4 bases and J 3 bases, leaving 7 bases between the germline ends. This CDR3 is CASSLHSYNEQFF. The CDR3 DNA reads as TGCGCCAGCAGCCTCCACAGCTACAATGAGCAGTTCTTC.

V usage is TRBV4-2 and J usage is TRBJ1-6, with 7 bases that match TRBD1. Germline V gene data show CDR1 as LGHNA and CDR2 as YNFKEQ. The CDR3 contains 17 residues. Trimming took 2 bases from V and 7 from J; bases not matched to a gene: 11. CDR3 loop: CASSQLPPGQQNSPLHF. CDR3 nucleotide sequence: TGTGCCAGCAGCCAACTACCTCCGGGACAGCAGAATTCACCCCTCCACTTT.

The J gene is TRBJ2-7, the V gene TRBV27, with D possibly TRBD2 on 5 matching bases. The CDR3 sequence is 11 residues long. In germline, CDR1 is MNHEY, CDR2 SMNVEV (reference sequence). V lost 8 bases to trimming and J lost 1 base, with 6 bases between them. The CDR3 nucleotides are TGTGCCAGCGGACTGTCCTACGAGCAGTACTTC. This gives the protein CASGLSYEQYF.

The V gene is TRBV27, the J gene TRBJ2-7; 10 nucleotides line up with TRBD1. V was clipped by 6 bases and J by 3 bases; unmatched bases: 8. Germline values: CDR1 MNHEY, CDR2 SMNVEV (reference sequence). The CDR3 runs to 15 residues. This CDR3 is CASSHGQGGSYEQYF. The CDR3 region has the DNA TGTGCCAGCAGCCACGGACAGGGGGGAAGCTACGAGCAGTACTTC.

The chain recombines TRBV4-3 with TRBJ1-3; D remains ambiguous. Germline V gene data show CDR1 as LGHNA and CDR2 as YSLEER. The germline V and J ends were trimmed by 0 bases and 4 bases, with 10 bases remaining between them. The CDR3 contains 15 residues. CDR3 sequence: CASSQDPGGGNTIYF. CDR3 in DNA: TGCGCCAGCAGCCAAGATCCTGGAGGCGGAAACACCATATATTTT.

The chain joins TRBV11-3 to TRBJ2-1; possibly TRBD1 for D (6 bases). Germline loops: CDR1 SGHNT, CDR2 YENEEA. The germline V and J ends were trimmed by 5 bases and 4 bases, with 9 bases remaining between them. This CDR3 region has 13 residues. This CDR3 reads CASSPGEYNEQFF. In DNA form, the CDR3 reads TGTGCCAGCAGCCCAGGGGAATACAATGAGCAGTTCTTC. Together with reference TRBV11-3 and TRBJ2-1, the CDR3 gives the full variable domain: EAGVVQSPRYKIIEKKQPVAFWCNPISGHNTLYWYLQNLGQGPELLIRYENEEAVDDSQLPKDRFSAERLKGVDSTLKIQPAELGDSAVYLCASSPGEYNEQFFGPGTRLTVL.

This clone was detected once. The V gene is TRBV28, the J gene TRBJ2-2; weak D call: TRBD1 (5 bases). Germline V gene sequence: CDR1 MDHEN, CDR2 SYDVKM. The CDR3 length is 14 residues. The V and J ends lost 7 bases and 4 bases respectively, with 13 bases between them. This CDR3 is CASTIRQRTGELFF. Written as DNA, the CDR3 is TGTGCCAGCACCATCCGACAGCGCACCGGGGAGCTGTTTTTT. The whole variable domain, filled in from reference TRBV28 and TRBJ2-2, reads DVKVTQSSRYLVKRTGEKVFLECVQDMDHENMFWYRQDPGLGLRLIYFSYDVKMKEKGDIPEGYSVSREKKERFSLILESASTNQTSMYLCASTIRQRTGELFFGEGSRLTVL.

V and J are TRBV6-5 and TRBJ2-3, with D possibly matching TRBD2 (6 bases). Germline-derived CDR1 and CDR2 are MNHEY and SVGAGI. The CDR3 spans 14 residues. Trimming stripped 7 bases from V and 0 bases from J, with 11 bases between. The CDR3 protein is CASTSGLSTDTQYF. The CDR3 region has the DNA TGTGCCAGCACCAGCGGGCTTAGCACAGATACGCAGTATTTT.

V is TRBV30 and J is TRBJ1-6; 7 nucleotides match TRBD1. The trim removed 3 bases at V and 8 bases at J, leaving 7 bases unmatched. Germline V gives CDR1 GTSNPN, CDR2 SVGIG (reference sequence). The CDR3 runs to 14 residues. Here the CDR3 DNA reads TGTGCCTGGAGAGTCGCAGGGGGATATTCACCCCTCCACTTT. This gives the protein CAWRVAGGYSPLHF.

The CDR3 loop reads CASRPGQHLSRRANVLTF. The DNA for the CDR3 is TGTGCCAGCAGGCCGGGACAGCATCTCTCTAGAAGGGCCAACGTCCTGACTTTC. The J gene is TRBJ2-6, the V gene TRBV5-4; TRBD1 matches at 7 bases. The CDR3 spans 18 residues. After removal of 5 bases from V and 5 bases from J, the junction contained 16 bases not matched to a gene. Germline CDR1 and CDR2: SGHNT and YYREEE (reference sequence).

This CDR3 reads CASSLETGSYEQYF. The CDR3, as DNA: TGCGCCAGCAGCTTGGAGACAGGTTCCTACGAGCAGTACTTC. This chain uses TRBV5-1 with TRBJ2-7; D might be TRBD1 (6 bases). Germline CDR1 and CDR2: SGHRS and YFSETQ. Trimming took 0 bases from V and 1 from J, leaving 8 bases between them. The CDR3 totals 14 residues. Full variable domain (rest looked up from reference TRBV5-1 and TRBJ2-7): KAGVTQTPRYLIKTRGQQVTLSCSPISGHRSVSWYQQTPGQGLQFLFEYFSETQRNKGNFPGRFSGRQFSNSRSEMNVSTLELGDSALYLCASSLETGSYEQYFGPGTRLTVT.

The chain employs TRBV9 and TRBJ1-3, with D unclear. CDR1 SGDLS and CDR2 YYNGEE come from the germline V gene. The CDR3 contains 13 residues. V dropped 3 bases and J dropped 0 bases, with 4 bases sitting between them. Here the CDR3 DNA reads TGTGCCAGCAGCGGACTCTCTGGAAACACCATATATTTT. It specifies CASSGLSGNTIYF.

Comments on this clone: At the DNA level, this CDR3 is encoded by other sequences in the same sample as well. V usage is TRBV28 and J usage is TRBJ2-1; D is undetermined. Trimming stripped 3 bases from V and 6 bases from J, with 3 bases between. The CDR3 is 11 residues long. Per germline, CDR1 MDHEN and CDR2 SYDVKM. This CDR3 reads CASSFSNEQFF. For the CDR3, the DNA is TGTGCCAGCAGTTTCTCCAATGAGCAGTTCTTC.

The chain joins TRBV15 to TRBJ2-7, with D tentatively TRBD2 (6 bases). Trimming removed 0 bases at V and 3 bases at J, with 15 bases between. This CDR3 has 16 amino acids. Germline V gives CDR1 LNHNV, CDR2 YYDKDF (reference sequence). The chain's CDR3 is CATSRDIWGVFYEQYF. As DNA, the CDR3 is TGTGCCACCAGCAGAGATATTTGGGGGGTGTTCTACGAGCAGTACTTC.

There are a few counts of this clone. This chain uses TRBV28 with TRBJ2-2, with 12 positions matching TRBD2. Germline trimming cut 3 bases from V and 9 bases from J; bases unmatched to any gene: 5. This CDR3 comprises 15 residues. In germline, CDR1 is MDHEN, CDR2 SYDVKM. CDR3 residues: CASSLVTSGRRELFF. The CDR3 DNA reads TGTGCCAGCAGTTTGGTGACTAGCGGGAGAAGGGAGCTGTTTTTT.

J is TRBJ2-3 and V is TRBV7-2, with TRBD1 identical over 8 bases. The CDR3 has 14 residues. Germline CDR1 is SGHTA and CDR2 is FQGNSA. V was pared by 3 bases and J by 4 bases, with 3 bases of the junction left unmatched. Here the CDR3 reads CASSFRGLSDTQYF. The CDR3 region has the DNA TGTGCCAGCAGCTTCAGGGGGCTGTCAGATACGCAGTATTTT.

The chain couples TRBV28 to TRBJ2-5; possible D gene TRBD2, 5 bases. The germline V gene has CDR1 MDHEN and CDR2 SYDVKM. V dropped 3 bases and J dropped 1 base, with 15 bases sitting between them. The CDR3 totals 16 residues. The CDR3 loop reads CASSFVEGSAQETQYF. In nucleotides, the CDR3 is TGTGCCAGCAGTTTCGTTGAGGGTAGCGCCCAAGAGACCCAGTACTTC.

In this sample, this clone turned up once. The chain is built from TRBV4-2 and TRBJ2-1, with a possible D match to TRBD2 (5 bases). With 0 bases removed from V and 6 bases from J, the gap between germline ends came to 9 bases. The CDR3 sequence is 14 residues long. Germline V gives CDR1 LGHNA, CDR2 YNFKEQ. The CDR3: CASSQEPSSNEQFF. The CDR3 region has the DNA TGTGCCAGCAGCCAAGAACCTAGCAGCAATGAGCAGTTCTTC.

The CDR3 spells CASSPQGRAPLEAFF. As DNA, the CDR3 is TGTGCCAGCAGTCCCCAAGGCAGGGCACCTCTTGAAGCTTTCTTT. V and J are TRBV28 and TRBJ1-1, with D possibly being TRBD1 (5 bases). The V end was cut by 5 bases, the J end by 7 bases, with 20 bases between. Germline V gene data show CDR1 as MDHEN and CDR2 as SYDVKM. There are 15 residues in the CDR3. Supplemented by reference TRBV28 and TRBJ1-1, the full variable domain reads DVKVTQSSRYLVKRTGEKVFLECVQDMDHENMFWYRQDPGLGLRLIYFSYDVKMKEKGDIPEGYSVSREKKERFSLILESASTNQTSMYLCASSPQGRAPLEAFFGQGTRLTVV.

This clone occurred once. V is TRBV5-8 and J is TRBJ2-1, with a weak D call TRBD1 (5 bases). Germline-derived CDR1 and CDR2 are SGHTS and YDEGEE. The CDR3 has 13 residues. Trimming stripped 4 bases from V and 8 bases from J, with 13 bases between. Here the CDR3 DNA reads TGTGCCAGCAGCCTAACAGGCATCGATGAGCAGTTCTTC. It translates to CASSLTGIDEQFF.

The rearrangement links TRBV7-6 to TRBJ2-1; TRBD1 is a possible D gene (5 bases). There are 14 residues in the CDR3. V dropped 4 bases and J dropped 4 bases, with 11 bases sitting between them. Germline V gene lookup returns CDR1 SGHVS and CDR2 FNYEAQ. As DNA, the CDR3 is TGTGCCAGCAGCTGGGGCGGAATTTACAATGAGCAGTTCTTC. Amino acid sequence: CASSWGGIYNEQFF.

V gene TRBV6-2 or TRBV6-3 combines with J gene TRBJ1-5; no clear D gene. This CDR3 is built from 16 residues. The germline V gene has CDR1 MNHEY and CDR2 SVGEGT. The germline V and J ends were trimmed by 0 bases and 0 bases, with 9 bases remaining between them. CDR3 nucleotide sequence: TGTGCCAGCAGTTACTCTTTAGAGAATAGCAATCAGCCCCAGCATTTT. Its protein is CASSYSLENSNQPQHF.

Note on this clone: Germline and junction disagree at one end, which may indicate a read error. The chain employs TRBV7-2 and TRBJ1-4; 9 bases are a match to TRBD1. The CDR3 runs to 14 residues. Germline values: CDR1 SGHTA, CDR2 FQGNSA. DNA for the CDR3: TGTGCCAGCAGGGAGGGACAGGGACTGGGAAAACTGCTTTTT. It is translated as CASREGQGLGKLLF.

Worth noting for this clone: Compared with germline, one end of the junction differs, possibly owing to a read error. The CDR3: CASSLASGESSYNEQFF. DNA of the CDR3: TGTGCTAGCAGCTTAGCGTCGGGGGAGAGCTCCTACAATGAGCAGTTCTTC. The rearrangement joins TRBV7-7 to TRBJ2-1, with D maybe TRBD2 (6 bases). The CDR3 is 17 residues long. CDR1 and CDR2 from the germline V gene are SSHAT and FNYEAQ (reference sequence).

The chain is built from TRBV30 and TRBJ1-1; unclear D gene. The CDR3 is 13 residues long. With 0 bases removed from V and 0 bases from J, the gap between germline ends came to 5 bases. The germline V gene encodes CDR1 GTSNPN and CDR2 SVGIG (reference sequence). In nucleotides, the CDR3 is TGTGCCTGGAGTGTACAGATGAACACTGAAGCTTTCTTT. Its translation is CAWSVQMNTEAFF.

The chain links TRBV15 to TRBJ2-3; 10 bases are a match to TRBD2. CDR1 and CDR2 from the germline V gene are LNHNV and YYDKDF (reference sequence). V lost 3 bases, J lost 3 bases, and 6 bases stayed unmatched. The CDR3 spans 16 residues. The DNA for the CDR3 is TGTGCCACCAGCAGGGTAGCGGGAGGACTAACAGATACGCAGTATTTT. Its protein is CATSRVAGGLTDTQYF.

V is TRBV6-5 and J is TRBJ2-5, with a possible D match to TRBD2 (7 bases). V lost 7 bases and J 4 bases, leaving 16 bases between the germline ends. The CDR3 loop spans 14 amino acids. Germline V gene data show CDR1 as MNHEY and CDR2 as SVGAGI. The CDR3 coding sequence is TGTGCCAGCACGCAATCCGGGGGGCTAGAGACCCAGTACTTC. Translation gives CASTQSGGLETQYF.